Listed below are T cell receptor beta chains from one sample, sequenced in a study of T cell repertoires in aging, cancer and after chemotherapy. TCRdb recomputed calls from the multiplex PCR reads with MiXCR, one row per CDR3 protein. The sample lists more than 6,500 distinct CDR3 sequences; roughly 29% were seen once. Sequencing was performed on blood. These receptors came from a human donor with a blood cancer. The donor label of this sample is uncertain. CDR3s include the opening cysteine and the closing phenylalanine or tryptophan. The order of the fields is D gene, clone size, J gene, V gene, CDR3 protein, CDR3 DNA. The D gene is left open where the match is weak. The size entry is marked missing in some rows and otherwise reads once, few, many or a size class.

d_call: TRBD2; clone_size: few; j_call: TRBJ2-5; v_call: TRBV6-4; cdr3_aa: CASSAASGGQETQYF; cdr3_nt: TGTGCCAGCAGCGCGGCTAGCGGGGGCCAAGAGACCCAGTACTTC
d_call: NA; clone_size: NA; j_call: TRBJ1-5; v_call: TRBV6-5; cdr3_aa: CASTNRVEPQHF; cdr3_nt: TGTGCCAGCACAAATCGGGTCGAGCCCCAGCATTTT
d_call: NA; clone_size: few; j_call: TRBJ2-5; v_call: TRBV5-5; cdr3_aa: CASSLDRTQETQYF; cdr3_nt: TGTGCCAGCAGCTTGGACAGAACCCAAGAGACCCAGTACTTC
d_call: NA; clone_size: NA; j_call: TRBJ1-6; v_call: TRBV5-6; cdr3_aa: CASSLGDKTNSPLHF; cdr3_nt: TGCGCCAGCAGCTTGGGGGACAAGACTAATTCACCCCTCCACTTT
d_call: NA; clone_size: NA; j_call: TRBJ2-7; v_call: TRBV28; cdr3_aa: CASTNVLGGQYF; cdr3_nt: TGTGCCAGCACCAATGTACTAGGCGGGCAGTACTTC
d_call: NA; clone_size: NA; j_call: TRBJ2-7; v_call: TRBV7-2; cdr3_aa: CASRGQNYEQYF; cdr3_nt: TGTGCCAGCAGGGGGCAGAACTACGAGCAGTACTTC
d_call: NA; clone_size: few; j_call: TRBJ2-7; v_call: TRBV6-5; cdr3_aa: CASSYSAGYEQYF; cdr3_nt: TGTGCCAGCAGTTATAGTGCAGGGTACGAGCAGTACTTC
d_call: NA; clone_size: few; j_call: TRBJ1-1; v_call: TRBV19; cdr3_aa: CASNHKWRNSEAFF; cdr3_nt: TGTGCCAGTAATCATAAGTGGCGGAACTCTGAAGCTTTCTTT
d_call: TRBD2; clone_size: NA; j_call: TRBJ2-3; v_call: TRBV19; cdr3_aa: CASSLVASGASTDTQYF; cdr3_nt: TGTGCCAGTAGCTTAGTGGCTAGCGGTGCTAGCACAGATACGCAGTATTTT
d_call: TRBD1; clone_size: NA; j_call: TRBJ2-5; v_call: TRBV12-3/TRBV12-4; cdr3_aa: CASSLSWDRETQYF; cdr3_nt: TGTGCCAGCAGTTTAAGTTGGGACAGAGAGACCCAGTACTTC
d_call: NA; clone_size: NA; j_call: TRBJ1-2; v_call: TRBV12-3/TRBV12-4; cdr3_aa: CASSFTGNYGYTF; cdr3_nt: TGTGCCAGCAGTTTTACGGGGAACTATGGCTACACCTTC
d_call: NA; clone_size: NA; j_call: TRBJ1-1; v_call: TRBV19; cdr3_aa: CASKRPGLDTEAFF; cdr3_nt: TGTGCCAGTAAAAGGCCAGGGTTAGACACTGAAGCTTTCTTT
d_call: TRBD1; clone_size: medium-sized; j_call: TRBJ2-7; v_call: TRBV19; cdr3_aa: CASSIRTGPYEQYF; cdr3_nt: TGTGCCAGTAGTATCCGGACAGGTCCCTACGAGCAGTACTTC
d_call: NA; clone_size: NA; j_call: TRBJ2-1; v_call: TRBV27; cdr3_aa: CASRGDGTSYNEQFF; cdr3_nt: TGTGCCAGCAGGGGCGACGGCACGTCCTACAATGAGCAGTTCTTC
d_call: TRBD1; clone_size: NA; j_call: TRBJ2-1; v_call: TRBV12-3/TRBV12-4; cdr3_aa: CASSSTGGRYNEQFF; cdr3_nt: TGTGCCAGCAGTTCGACAGGGGGGAGGTACAATGAGCAGTTCTTC
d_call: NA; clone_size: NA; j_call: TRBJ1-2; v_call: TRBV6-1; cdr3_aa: CASFPEKGGSYGYTF; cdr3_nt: TGTGCCAGCTTTCCTGAGAAAGGGGGTAGCTATGGCTACACCTTC
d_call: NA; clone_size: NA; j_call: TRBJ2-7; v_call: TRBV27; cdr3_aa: CASSLSAVPGEQYF; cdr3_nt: TGTGCCAGCAGTTTATCCGCTGTCCCGGGCGAGCAGTACTTC
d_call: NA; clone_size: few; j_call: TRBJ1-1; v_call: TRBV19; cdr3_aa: CASRGSLNTEAFF; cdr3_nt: TGTGCCAGTAGAGGATCGTTGAACACTGAAGCTTTCTTT
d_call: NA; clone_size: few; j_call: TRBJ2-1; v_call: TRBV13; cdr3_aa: CASSEELFTRSYNEQFF; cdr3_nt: TGTGCCAGCAGTGAAGAACTTTTCACCCGCTCCTACAATGAGCAGTTCTTC
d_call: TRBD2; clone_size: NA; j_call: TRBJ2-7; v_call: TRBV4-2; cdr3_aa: CASSQAGGGRYEQYF; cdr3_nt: TGCGCCAGCAGCCAAGCCGGGGGGGGGAGATACGAGCAGTACTTC
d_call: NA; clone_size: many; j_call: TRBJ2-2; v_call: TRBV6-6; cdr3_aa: CASSSVTGELFF; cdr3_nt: TGTGCCAGCAGTTCCGTCACCGGGGAGCTGTTTTTT
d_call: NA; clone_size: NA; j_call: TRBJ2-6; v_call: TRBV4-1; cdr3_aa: CASSREDSGANVLTF; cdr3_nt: TGCGCCAGCAGCCGAGAGGACTCTGGGGCCAACGTCCTGACTTTC
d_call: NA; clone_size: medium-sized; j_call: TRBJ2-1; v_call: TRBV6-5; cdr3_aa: CATLRWPNEQFF; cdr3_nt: TGTGCCACCCTCCGGTGGCCGAATGAGCAGTTCTTC
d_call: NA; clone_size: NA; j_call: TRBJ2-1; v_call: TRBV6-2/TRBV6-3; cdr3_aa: CASSWWANLLANEQFF; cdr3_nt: TGTGCCAGCAGTTGGTGGGCTAATTTACTTGCCAATGAGCAGTTCTTC
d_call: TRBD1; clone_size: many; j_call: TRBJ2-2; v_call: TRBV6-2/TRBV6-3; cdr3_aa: CASSWGQGSTGELFF; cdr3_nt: TGTGCCAGCAGTTGGGGACAGGGAAGTACCGGGGAGCTGTTTTTT
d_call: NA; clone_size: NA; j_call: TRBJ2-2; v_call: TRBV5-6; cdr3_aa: CASSRVSRVTSNTGELFF; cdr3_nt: TGTGCCAGCAGCCGAGTCTCCCGCGTTACATCGAACACCGGGGAGCTGTTTTTT
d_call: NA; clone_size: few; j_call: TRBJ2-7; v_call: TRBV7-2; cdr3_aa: CASSPTGYEQYF; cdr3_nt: TGTGCCAGCAGCCCTACAGGATACGAGCAGTACTTC
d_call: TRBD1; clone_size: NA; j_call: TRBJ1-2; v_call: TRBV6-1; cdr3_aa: CASSEASYWLGTGTNYGYTF; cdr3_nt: TGTGCCAGCAGTGAAGCGTCCTATTGGTTGGGGACAGGGACCAACTATGGCTACACCTTC
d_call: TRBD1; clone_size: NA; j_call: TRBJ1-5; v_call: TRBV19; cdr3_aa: CASSIGQGNYQPQHF; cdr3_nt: TGTGCCAGTAGTATTGGACAGGGGAATTATCAGCCCCAGCATTTT
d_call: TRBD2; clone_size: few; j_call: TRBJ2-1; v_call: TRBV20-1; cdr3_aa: CSAITGGYNEQFF; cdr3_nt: TGCAGTGCTATAACGGGGGGCTACAATGAGCAGTTCTTC
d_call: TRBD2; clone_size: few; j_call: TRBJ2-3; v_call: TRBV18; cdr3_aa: CASSPYVSAGVTDTQYF; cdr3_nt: TGTGCCAGCTCACCTTACGTATCGGCGGGGGTCACAGATACGCAGTATTTT
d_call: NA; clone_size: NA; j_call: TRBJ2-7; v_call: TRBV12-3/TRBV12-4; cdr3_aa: CASSFSGTDTYEQYF; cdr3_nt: TGTGCCAGCAGTTTTTCAGGGACCGATACCTACGAGCAGTACTTC
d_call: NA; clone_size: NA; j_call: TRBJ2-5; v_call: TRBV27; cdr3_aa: CASSHTGAEETQYF; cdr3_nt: TGTGCCAGCAGTCATACAGGAGCCGAAGAGACCCAGTACTTC
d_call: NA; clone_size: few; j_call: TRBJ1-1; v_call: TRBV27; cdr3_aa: CASTSRGRQAEAFF; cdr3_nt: TGTGCCAGCACCTCCCGTGGCCGGCAGGCTGAAGCTTTCTTT
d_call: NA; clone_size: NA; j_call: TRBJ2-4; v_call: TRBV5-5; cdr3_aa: CASSLTGIAKNIQYF; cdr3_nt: TGTGCCAGCAGCTTGACAGGGATAGCCAAAAACATTCAGTACTTC
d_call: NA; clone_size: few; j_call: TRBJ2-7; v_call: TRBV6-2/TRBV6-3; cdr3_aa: CASATGVDEQYF; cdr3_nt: TGTGCCAGCGCCACGGGCGTAGACGAGCAGTACTTC
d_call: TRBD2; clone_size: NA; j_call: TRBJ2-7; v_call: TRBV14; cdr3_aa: CASSQPIGTTYEQYF; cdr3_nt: TGTGCCAGCAGCCAGCCAATCGGGACTACCTACGAGCAGTACTTC
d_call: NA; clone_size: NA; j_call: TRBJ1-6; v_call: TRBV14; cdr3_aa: CASSQDGSPNSPLHF; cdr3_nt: TGTGCCAGCAGCCAAGACGGGTCTCCGAATTCACCCCTCCACTTT
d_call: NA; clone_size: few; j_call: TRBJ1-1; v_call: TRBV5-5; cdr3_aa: CASSLGPRREHGAFF; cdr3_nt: TGTGCCAGCAGCCTCGGTCCCAGGCGGGAACATGGAGCTTTCTTT
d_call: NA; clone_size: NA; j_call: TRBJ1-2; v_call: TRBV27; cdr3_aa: CASSLEAAGDNYGYTF; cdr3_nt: TGTGCCAGCAGTTTAGAAGCGGCAGGGGATAACTATGGCTACACCTTC
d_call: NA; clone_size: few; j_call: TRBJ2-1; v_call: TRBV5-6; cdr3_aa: CASRFNGRGGLYNEQFF; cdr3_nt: TGTGCCAGCCGCTTCAATGGAAGGGGGGGGCTCTACAATGAGCAGTTCTTC
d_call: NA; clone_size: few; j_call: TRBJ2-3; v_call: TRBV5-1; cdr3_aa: CASSKALDTQYF; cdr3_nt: TGCGCCAGCAGCAAGGCCCTGGATACGCAGTATTTT
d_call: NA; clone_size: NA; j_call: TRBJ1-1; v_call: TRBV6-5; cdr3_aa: CASSQGRANTEAFF; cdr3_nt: TGTGCCAGCAGCCAAGGACGGGCGAACACTGAAGCTTTCTTT
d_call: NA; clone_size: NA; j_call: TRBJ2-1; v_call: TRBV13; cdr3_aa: CASSLVSNNEQFF; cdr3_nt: TGTGCCAGCAGCTTAGTATCGAACAATGAGCAGTTCTTC
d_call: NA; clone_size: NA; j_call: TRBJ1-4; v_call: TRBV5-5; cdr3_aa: CASSLAGGEGKLFF; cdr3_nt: TGTGCCAGCAGCTTGGCCGGGGGGGAGGGGAAACTGTTTTTT
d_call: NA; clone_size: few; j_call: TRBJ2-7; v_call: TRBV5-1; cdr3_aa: CASSLEGYPYEQYF; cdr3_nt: TGCGCCAGCAGCTTGGAGGGTTACCCCTACGAGCAGTACTTC
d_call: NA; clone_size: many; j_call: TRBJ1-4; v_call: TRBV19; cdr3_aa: CASSPLRFATNEKLFF; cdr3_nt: TGTGCCAGTAGTCCCCTTCGATTTGCAACTAATGAAAAACTGTTTTTT
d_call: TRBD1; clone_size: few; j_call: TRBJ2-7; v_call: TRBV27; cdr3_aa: CASRPGTGRYEQYF; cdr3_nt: TGTGCCAGCAGGCCCGGGACAGGACGCTACGAGCAGTACTTC
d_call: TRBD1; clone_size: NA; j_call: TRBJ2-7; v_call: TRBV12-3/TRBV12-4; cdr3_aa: CASSPSDRVVTYEQYF; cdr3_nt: TGTGCCAGCAGTCCGTCGGACAGGGTTGTCACCTACGAGCAGTACTTC
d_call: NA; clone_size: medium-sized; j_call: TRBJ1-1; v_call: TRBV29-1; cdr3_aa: CSVTPGNTEAFF; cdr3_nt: TGCAGCGTGACGCCCGGGAACACTGAAGCTTTCTTT
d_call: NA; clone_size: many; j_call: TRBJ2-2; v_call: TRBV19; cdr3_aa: CASSITGPGELFF; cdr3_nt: TGTGCCAGTAGTATCACAGGCCCCGGGGAGCTGTTTTTT
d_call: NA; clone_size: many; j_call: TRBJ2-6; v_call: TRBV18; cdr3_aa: CASSPVWDGGSGANVLTF; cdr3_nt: TGTGCCAGCTCACCTGTCTGGGACGGGGGCTCTGGGGCCAACGTCCTGACTTTC